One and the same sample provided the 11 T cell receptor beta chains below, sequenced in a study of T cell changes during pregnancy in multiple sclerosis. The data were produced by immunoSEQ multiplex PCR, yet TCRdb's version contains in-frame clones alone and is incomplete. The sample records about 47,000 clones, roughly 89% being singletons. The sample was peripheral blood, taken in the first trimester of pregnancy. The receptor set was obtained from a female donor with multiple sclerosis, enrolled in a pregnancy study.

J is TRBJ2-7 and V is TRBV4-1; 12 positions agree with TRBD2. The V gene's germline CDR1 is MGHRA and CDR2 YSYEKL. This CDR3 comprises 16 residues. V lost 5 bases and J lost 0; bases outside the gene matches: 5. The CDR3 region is CASSYRLAGDSYEQYF. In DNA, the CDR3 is TGCGCCAGCAGCTACCGACTAGCGGGGGACTCCTACGAGCAGTACTTC.

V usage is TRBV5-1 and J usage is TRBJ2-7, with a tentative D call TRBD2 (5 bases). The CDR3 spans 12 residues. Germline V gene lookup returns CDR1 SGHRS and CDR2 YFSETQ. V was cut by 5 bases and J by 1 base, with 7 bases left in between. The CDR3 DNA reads TGCGCCAGCAGTCGAGGGTCCTACGAGCAGTACTTC. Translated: CASSRGSYEQYF.

CDR3 in DNA: TGCAGCGTTGAAGATTCCAGGGTCGGAGGCTACACCTTC. This encodes CSVEDSRVGGYTF. The chain uses TRBV29-1 and TRBJ1-2, with a possible D match to TRBD1 (5 bases). V gave up 0 bases and J gave up 8 bases, with 13 bases separating them. Looked up from germline, CDR1 is SQVTM and CDR2 is ANQGSEA. This CDR3 comprises 13 residues.

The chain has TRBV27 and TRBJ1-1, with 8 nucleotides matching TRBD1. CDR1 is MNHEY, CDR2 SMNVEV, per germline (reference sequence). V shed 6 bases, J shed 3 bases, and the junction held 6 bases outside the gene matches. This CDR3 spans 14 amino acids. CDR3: CASSGQGWDTEAFF. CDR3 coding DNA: TGTGCCAGCAGCGGACAGGGTTGGGACACTGAAGCTTTCTTT.

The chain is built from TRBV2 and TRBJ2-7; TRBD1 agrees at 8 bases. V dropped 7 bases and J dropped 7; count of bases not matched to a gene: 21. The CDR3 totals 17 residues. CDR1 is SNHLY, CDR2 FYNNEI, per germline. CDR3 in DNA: TGTGCCAGCAAAGGAGCAGGGGGCGCAGGAACTGGCCTGGAGCAGTACTTC. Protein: CASKGAGGAGTGLEQYF.

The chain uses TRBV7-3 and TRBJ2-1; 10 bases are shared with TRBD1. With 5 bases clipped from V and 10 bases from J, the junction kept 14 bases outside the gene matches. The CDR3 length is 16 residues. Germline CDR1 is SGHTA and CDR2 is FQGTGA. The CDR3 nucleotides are TGTGCCAGCAGCGCCGAGTCGGGACAGGGGAGGAGGGAGCAGTTCTTC. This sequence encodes CASSAESGQGRREQFF.

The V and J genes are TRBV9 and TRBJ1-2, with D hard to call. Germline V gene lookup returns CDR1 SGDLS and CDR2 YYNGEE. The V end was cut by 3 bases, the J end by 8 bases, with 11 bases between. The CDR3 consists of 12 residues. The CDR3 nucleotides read TGTGCCAGCAGCGGGAATACGCGGGGCTACACCTTC. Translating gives CASSGNTRGYTF.

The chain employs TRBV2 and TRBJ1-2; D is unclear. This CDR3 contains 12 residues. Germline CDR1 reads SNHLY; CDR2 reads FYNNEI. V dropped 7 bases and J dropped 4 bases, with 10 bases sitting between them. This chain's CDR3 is CASTVRAYGYTF. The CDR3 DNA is TGTGCCAGCACGGTGCGGGCCTATGGCTACACCTTC.

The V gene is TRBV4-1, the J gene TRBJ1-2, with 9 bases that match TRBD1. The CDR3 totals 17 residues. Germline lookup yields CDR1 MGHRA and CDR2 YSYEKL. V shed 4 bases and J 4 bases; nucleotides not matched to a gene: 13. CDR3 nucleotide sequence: TGCGCCAGCAGCCTCTATGACCGACAGGGGGAGAGCTATGGCTACACCTTC. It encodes CASSLYDRQGESYGYTF.

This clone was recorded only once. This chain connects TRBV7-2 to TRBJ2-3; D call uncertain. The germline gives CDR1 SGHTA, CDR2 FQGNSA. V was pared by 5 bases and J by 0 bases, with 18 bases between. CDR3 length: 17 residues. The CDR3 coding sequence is TGTGCCAGCAGCCCGCCCTTAACTACTGCTAGCACAGATACGCAGTATTTT. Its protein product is CASSPPLTTASTDTQYF.

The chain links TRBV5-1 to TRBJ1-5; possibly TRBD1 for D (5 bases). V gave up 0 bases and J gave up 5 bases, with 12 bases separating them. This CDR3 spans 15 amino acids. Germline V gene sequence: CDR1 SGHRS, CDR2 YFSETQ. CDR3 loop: CASSLAGGGYQPQHF. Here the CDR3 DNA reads TGCGCCAGCAGCTTGGCGGGCGGGGGATATCAGCCCCAGCATTTT.